Listed here are 21 T cell receptor beta chains from one sample, sequenced in a study of regulatory T cells in long-lasting Graves disease. Time point specified: newly diagnosed GD, antithyroid drugs for less than 3 months. PBMC RNA was the source of the TCR library. Researchers made TCR beta libraries by using iRepertoire HTBI primers and running Arm-PCR on CDR3 regions. TCRdb reanalysed the multiplex PCR reads using MiXCR and keeps one entry per CDR3 protein. The sample consists of hundreds of thousands of distinct CDR3 sequences, roughly a sixth of them appearing once. The sequenced sample was peripheral blood mononuclear cells (PBMCs), obtained at new diagnosis, from a patient treated with antithyroid drugs. All receptors derive from a female donor with Graves disease.

In this sample, this clonotype turned up many times. The rearrangement joins TRBV27 to TRBJ2-7, with 8 bases matching TRBD2. The CDR3 has 16 residues. J gave up 2 bases and V 5 bases, and 11 bases lay outside the gene matches. Germline CDR1 is MNHEY and CDR2 is SMNVEV (reference sequence). In DNA, the CDR3 is TGTGCCAGCAGTCCGAACCCCGGGACTAGTGCCTACGAGCAGTACTTC. Translation: CASSPNPGTSAYEQYF.

This chain joins TRBV9 and TRBJ2-1; no clear D gene. The germline V gene has CDR1 SGDLS and CDR2 YYNGEE. Trimming removed 4 bases from V and 6 bases from J, with 14 bases in between. The CDR3 runs to 14 residues. This chain's CDR3 is CASSPLGTSNEQFF. DNA of the CDR3: TGTGCCAGCAGCCCGCTGGGAACGTCCAATGAGCAGTTCTTC.

The chain employs TRBV10-2 and TRBJ1-5; unclear D gene. The V end lost 6 bases, the J end lost 1 base, and 10 bases lay between the germline ends. The CDR3 spans 14 residues. Per germline, CDR1 WSHSY and CDR2 SAAADI. CDR3 in DNA: TGCGCCAGCAGGGAGCCTGGAAGCAATCAGCCCCAGCATTTT. Its protein is CASREPGSNQPQHF.

This clonotype was observed at least ten times. V gene TRBV24-1 combines with J gene TRBJ1-5; D gene ambiguous. Germline CDR1 KGHDR, CDR2 SFDVKD. The V end lost 4 bases, the J end lost 0 bases, and 12 bases lay between the germline ends. The CDR3 covers 16 residues. Written as DNA, the CDR3 is TGTGCCACCAGTGAGAGACCGTTTAGTAGCAATCAGCCCCAGCATTTT. Translation: CATSERPFSSNQPQHF.

The rearrangement uses TRBV18 and TRBJ1-1; the match to TRBD1 covers 7 bases. This CDR3 comprises 15 residues. J was trimmed by 0 bases and V by 5 bases; bases with no gene match: 6. Germline V gene sequence: CDR1 KGHSH, CDR2 LQKENI. As DNA, the CDR3 is TGTGCCAGCTCAAAAACAGGGGACATGAACACTGAAGCTTTCTTT. As protein: CASSKTGDMNTEAFF.

This clonotype came up many times. The chain couples TRBV29-1 to TRBJ1-1; perhaps TRBD1 as D (5 bases). V was pared by 7 bases and J by 5 bases, with 23 bases between. Germline V gene lookup returns CDR1 SQVTM and CDR2 ANQGSEA. The CDR3 loop spans 15 amino acids. CDR3 sequence: CSASRAGRVGTEAFF. In nucleotides, the CDR3 is TGCAGCGCCTCCCGGGCAGGCAGGGTTGGAACTGAAGCTTTCTTT. The full variable domain, its missing parts supplied by reference TRBV29-1 and TRBJ1-1, is SAVISQKPSRDICQRGTSLTIQCQVDSQVTMMFWYRQQPGQSLTLIATANQGSEATYESGFVIDKFPISRPNLTFSTLTVSNMSPEDSSIYLCSASRAGRVGTEAFFGQGTRLTVV.

There are many counts of this clonotype. This CDR3 is CASSETASGYEQYF. As DNA, the CDR3 is TGCGCCAGCAGTGAGACGGCTAGCGGTTACGAGCAGTACTTC. The chain joins TRBV10-2 to TRBJ2-7; TRBD2 aligns across 7 bases. The V gene end was trimmed by 2 bases and the J gene end by 4 bases; junction bases not matched to a gene: 5. The germline CDR1 and CDR2 sequences are WSHSY and SAAADI. The CDR3 extends over 14 amino acids.

This clonotype has more than one count but fewer than ten. The chain employs TRBV9 and TRBJ1-1; unclear D gene. V lost 3 bases and J lost 0, with 9 bases in between. This CDR3 has 14 amino acids. The germline gives CDR1 SGDLS, CDR2 YYNGEE. The CDR3 protein is CASSAGSLNTEAFF. The CDR3 DNA reads TGTGCCAGCAGCGCTGGATCCTTGAACACTGAAGCTTTCTTT.

This clonotype has ten or more counts. V and J are TRBV2 and TRBJ1-2; 11 nucleotides agree with TRBD1. After removal of 4 bases from V and 6 bases from J, the junction contained 10 bases not matched to a gene. The germline CDR1 and CDR2 sequences are SNHLY and FYNNEI. The CDR3 spans 16 residues. The CDR3 DNA sequence: TGTGCCAGCAGTGGTCACCGAGGACAGGGGGCGAATGGCTACACCTTC. The encoded protein is CASSGHRGQGANGYTF.

This clonotype showed up many times. The rearrangement uses TRBV11-2 and TRBJ1-5; the match to TRBD1 covers 8 bases. Losses at the gene ends were 4 bases for V and 2 bases for J; bases not matched to a gene: 4. CDR1 and CDR2 from the germline V gene are SGHAT and FQNNGV. The CDR3 sequence is 15 residues long. DNA for the CDR3: TGTGCCAGCAGCTCAAACAGGGGGGGCAATCAGCCCCAGCATTTT. Residues: CASSSNRGGNQPQHF.

The table lists this clonotype with a few counts. V and J are TRBV2 and TRBJ2-4; tentative D call: TRBD1 (5 bases). This CDR3 spans 13 amino acids. Germline V lookup: CDR1 SNHLY, CDR2 FYNNEI. Trimming removed 3 bases at V and 9 bases at J, with 12 bases between. As DNA, the CDR3 is TGTGCCAGCAGTGATCAGGGCACAGGCATTCAGTACTTC. Translated, it gives CASSDQGTGIQYF.

This chain joins TRBV18 and TRBJ2-1, with TRBD1 identical over 9 bases. Germline V gives CDR1 KGHSH, CDR2 LQKENI. V lost 5 bases to trimming and J lost 9 bases; unmatched junction nucleotides: 8. This CDR3 has 14 residues. Written as DNA, the CDR3 is TGTGCCAGCTCAAGTGCGACAGGGGGTGCTGAGCAGTTCTTC. Protein: CASSSATGGAEQFF.

This clonotype was seen a handful of times. The chain is built from TRBV27 and TRBJ2-7; tentatively, D is TRBD2 (6 bases). CDR1 MNHEY and CDR2 SMNVEV come from the germline V gene (reference sequence). This CDR3 is built from 15 residues. V was shortened by 4 bases and J by 2 bases, with 15 bases between the two germline ends. CDR3 sequence reads: CASSWAGGTTYEQYF. The DNA of the CDR3 is TGTGCCAGCAGTTGGGCCGGGGGAACTACCTACGAGCAGTACTTC.

The sample holds many counts of this clonotype. The rearrangement uses TRBV13 and TRBJ1-5; D perhaps matches TRBD1 (5 bases). Germline CDR1 and CDR2: PRHDT and FYEKMQ (reference sequence). V was shortened by 3 bases and J by 5 bases, with 17 bases between the two germline ends. This CDR3 contains 16 residues. This CDR3 reads CASSFSGDRGHQPQHF. The DNA for the CDR3 is TGTGCCAGCAGCTTCTCCGGGGATAGGGGCCATCAGCCCCAGCATTTT.

This clonotype occurred many times. The chain recombines TRBV9 with TRBJ2-5, with TRBD1 identical over 9 bases. Per the germline V gene, CDR1 is SGDLS and CDR2 is YYNGEE. The CDR3 runs 15 residues. The V segment lost 3 bases and the J segment 4 bases; nucleotides outside the gene matches: 7. CDR3 nucleotides: TGTGCCAGCAGCGACCGGGACAGGGATGGAGAGACCCAGTACTTC. Translating gives CASSDRDRDGETQYF. Filled out from reference TRBV9 and TRBJ2-5, the complete variable domain reads DSGVTQTPKHLITATGQRVTLRCSPRSGDLSVYWYQQSLDQGLQFLIQYYNGEERAKGNILERFSAQQFPDLHSELNLSSLELGDSALYFCASSDRDRDGETQYFGPGTRLLVL.

This clonotype was picked up many times. The chain's CDR3 is CASSLDTSGFTQYF. CDR3 bases: TGTGCCAGCAGCTTAGATACTAGCGGTTTTACGCAGTATTTT. The chain is built from TRBV11-2 and TRBJ2-3, with 8 positions matching TRBD2. Germline V gene lookup returns CDR1 SGHAT and CDR2 FQNNGV. This CDR3 has 14 amino acids. The V segment lost 0 bases and the J segment 8 bases; nucleotides outside the gene matches: 4.

Notes on this clonotype: A read error likely explains this, since a far larger clone differs by one base. The rearrangement uses TRBV6-9 and TRBJ2-7; possibly TRBD2 for D (5 bases). With 4 bases removed from V and 2 bases from J, the gap between germline ends came to 12 bases. This CDR3 spans 14 amino acids. The germline V gene encodes CDR1 MNHGY and CDR2 SVAAGI. CDR3 protein: CASSWPGSAYEQYF. As DNA, the CDR3 is TGTGCCAGCAGTTGGCCGGGAAGCGCCTACGAGCAGTACTTC.

J is TRBJ2-7 and V is TRBV2, with a weak D call TRBD2 (6 bases). The CDR3 covers 13 residues. CDR1 and CDR2 from the germline V gene are SNHLY and FYNNEI. The DNA for the CDR3 is TGTGCTCAGTCGGGGGAGGTGCGGTACGAGCAGTACTTC. Its translation is CAQSGEVRYEQYF.

This clonotype was counted ten times or more. The DNA for the CDR3 is TGTGCCACCGGACAGGAGGGTGGCTACACCTTC. Its translation: CATGQEGGYTF. The chain uses TRBV3-1 and TRBJ1-2, with TRBD1 matching 7 bases. This CDR3 has 11 residues. Per germline, CDR1 LGHDT and CDR2 YNNKEL (reference sequence). After removal of 10 bases from V and 7 bases from J, the junction contained 6 bases not matched to a gene.

This clonotype was detected many times. The rearrangement joins TRBV2 to TRBJ1-1; D is unresolved. The germline gives CDR1 SNHLY, CDR2 FYNNEI. V was pared by 2 bases and J by 1 base, with 8 bases between. CDR3 size: 14 residues. DNA for the CDR3: TGTGCCAGCAGTGAATGGCGGGCGAACACTGAAGCTTTCTTT. Translation: CASSEWRANTEAFF.

This clonotype was picked up many times. The chain couples TRBV7-2 to TRBJ2-4; 9 bases are a match to TRBD2. CDR1 is SGHTA and CDR2 is FQGNSA in the germline V gene. The CDR3 contains 17 residues. The ends lost 5 bases at V and 0 bases at J; junction bases unmatched: 8. CDR3 amino acids: CASSPFSGSVAKNIQYF. The CDR3 DNA is TGTGCCAGCAGCCCCTTTAGCGGGAGTGTAGCCAAAAACATTCAGTACTTC.